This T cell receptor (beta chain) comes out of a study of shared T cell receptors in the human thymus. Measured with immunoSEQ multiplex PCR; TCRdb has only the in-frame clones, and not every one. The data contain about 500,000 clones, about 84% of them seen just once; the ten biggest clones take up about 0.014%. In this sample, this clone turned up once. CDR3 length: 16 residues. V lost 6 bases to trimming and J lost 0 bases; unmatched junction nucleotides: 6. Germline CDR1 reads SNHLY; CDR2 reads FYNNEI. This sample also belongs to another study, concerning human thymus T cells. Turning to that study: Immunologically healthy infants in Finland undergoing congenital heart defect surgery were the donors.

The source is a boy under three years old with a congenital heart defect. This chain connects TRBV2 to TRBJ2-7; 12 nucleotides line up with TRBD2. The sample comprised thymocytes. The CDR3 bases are TGTGCCAGCAGGGAGGGACTAGCGGGCCCCTCCTACGAGCAGTACTTC. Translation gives CASREGLAGPSYEQYF. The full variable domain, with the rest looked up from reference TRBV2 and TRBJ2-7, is EPEVTQTPSHQVTQMGQEVILRCVPISNHLYFYWYRQILGQKVEFLVSFYNNEISEKSEIFDDQFSVERPDGSNFTLKIRSTKLEDSAMYFCASREGLAGPSYEQYFGPGTRLTVT.